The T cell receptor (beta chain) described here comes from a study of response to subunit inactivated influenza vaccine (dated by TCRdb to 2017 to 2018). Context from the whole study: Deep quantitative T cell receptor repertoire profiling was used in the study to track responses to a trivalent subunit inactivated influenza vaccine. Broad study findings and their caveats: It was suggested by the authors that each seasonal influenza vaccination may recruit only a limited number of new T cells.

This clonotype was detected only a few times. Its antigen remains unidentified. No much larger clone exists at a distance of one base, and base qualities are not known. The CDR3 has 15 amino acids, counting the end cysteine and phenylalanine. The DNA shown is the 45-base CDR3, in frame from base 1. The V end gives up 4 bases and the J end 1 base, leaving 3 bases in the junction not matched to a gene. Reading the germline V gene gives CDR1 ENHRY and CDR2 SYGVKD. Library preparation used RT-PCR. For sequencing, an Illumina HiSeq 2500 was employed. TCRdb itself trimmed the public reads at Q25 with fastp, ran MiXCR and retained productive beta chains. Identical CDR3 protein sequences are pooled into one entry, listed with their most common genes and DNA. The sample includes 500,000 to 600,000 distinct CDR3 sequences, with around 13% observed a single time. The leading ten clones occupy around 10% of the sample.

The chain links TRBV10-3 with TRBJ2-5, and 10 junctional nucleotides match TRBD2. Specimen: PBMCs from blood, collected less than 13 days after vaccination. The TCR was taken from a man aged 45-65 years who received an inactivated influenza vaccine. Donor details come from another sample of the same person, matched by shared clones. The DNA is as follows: TGTGCCATCAGTGCTAGCGGGGGCACCCAAGAGACCCAGTACTTC. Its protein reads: CAISASGGTQETQYF.